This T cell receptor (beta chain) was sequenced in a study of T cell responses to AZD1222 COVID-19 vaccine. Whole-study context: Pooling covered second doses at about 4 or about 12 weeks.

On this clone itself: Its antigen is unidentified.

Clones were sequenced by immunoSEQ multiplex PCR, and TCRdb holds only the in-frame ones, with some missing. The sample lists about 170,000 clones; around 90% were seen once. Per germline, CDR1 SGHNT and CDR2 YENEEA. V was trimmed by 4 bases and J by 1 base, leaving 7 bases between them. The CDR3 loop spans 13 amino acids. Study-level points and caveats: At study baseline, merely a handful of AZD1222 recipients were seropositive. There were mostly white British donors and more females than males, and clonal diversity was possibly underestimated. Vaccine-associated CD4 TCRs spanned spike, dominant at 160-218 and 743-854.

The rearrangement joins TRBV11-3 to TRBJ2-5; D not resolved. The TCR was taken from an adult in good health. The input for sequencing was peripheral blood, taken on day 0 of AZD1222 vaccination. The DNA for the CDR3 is TGTGCCAGCAGCTCCGGCCCCCAAGAGACCCAGTACTTC. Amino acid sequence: CASSSGPQETQYF.